This TCR beta chain was identified during a study of cytomegalovirus exposure and HLA in healthy donors. Across the study: One earlier analysis, a look at about 179 million T cells, found about 110 million unique TCR beta sequences.

PCR employed 60 Vbeta and 13 Jbeta primers. Profiling relied on immunoSEQ multiplex PCR, and the TCRdb table lists in-frame clones only, not all of them. The sample has tens of thousands of clones; just under 70% are singletons. This CDR3 has 13 residues. V gave up 5 bases and J gave up 5 bases, with 12 bases separating them. In germline, CDR1 is LNHDA, CDR2 SQIVND (reference sequence). The donors were healthy bone marrow donors. When sampled, the donors appeared nominally healthy, though they likely had unrecorded immune exposures. The chain employs TRBV19 and TRBJ1-1; D gene uncertain. The sequenced material came from PBMCs. This receptor was taken from a woman aged 50 to 65 in good health and CMV-seropositive. The CDR3 loop is CASSATAATEAFF. The CDR3 nucleotides read TGTGCCAGTAGTGCAACAGCCGCAACTGAAGCTTTCTTT.